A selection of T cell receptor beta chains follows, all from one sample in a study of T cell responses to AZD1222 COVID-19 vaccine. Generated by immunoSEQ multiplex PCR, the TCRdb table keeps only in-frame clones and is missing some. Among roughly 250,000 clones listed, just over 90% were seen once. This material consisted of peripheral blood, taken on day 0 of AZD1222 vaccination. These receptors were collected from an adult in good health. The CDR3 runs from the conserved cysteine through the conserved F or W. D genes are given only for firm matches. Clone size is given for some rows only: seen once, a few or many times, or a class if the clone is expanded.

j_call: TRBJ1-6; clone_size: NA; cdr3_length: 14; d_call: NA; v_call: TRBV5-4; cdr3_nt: TGTGCCAGCAGCTTGGAGGGCAGGGATTCACCCCTCCACTTT; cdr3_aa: CASSLEGRDSPLHF
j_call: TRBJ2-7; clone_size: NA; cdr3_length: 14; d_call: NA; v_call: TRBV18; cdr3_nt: TGTGCCAGCTCACCAACCGACCGGGACTTCTACCAGTACTTC; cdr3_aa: CASSPTDRDFYQYF
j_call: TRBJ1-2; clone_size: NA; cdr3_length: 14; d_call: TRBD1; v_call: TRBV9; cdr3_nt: TGTGCCAGCAGCTTCCGACAGGGGGCGAGTGGCTACACCTTC; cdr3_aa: CASSFRQGASGYTF
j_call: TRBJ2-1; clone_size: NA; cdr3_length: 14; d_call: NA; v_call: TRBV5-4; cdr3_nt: TGTGCCAGCAGCCCGCCGGGACCCAACAATGAGCAGTTCTTC; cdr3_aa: CASSPPGPNNEQFF
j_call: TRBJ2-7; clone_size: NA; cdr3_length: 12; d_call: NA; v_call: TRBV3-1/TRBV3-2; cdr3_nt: TGTGCCAGCAGCCAAGTCCGACACGAGCAGTACTTC; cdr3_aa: CASSQVRHEQYF
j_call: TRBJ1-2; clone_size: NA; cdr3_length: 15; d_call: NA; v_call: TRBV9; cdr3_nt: TGTGCCAGCAGCGTAGCACCGGGGGCAGCTTATGGCTACACCTTC; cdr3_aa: CASSVAPGAAYGYTF
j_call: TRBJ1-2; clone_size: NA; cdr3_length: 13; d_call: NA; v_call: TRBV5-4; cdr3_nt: TGTGCCAGCAGCTCCCGACAGGACTATGGCTACACCTTC; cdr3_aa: CASSSRQDYGYTF
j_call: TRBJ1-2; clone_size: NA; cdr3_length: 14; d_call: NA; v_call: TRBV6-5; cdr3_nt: TGTGCCAGCAGTCCCGGTGACAGTAACTATGGCTACACCTTC; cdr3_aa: CASSPGDSNYGYTF
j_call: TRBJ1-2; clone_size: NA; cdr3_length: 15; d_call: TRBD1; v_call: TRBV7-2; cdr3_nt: TGTGCCAGCGCGGAGGGGGCCGGGACGGGCTATGGCTACACCTTC; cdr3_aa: CASAEGAGTGYGYTF
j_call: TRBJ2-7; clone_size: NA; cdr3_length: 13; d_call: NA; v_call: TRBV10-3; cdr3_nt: TGTGCCATCAGGCCCGGGACCGATTACGAGCAGTACTTC; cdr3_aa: CAIRPGTDYEQYF
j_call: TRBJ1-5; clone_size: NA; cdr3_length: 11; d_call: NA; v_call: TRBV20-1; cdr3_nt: TGCAGTGTCGTCTTAGACGGCGTAAAGCATTTT; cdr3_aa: CSVVLDGVKHF
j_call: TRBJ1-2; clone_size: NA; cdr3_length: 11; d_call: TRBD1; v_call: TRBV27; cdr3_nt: TGTGCCAGGACAGGGAACTATGGCTACACCTTC; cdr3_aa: CARTGNYGYTF
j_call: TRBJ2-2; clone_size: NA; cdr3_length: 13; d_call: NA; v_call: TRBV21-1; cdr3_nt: TGTGCCAGCAGCAAAGGGAGGCACGGGGAGCTGTTTTTT; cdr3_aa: CASSKGRHGELFF
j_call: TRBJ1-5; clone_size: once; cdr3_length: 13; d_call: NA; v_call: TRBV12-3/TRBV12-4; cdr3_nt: TGTGCCAGCAGTTTAGCCAGGGATCAGCCCCAGCATTTT; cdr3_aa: CASSLARDQPQHF
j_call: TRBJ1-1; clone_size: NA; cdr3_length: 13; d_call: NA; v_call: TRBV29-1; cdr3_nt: TGCAGCTCCAAGGGGGGCCAGAACACTGAAGCTTTCTTT; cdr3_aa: CSSKGGQNTEAFF
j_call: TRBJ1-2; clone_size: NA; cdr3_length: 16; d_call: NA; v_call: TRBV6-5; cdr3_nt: TGTGCCAGCAGTTACTCGAAACCAGGGCTTAACTATGGCTACACCTTC; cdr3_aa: CASSYSKPGLNYGYTF
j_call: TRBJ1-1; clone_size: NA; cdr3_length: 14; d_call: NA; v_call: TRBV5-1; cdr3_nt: TGCGCCAGCAGCTGGTACAGCATGAACACTGAAGCTTTCTTT; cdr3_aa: CASSWYSMNTEAFF
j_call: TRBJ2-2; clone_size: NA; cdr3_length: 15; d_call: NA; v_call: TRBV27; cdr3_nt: TGTGCCAGCAGTTCTCCCCGGGGATCCACCGGGGAGCTGTTTTTT; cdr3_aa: CASSSPRGSTGELFF
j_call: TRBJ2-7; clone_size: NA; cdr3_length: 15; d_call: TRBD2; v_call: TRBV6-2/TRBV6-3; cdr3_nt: TGTGCCAGCAGTAAACTAGCGGGAGGGACCTACGAGCAGTACTTC; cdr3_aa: CASSKLAGGTYEQYF
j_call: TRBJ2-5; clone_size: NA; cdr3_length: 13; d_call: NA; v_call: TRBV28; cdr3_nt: TGTGCCAGCAGTGATAGTGGGCCAGAGACCCAGTACTTC; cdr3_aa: CASSDSGPETQYF
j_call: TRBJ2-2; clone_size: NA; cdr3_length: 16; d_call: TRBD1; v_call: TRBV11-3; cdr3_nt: TGTGCCAGCAGCTGGGCCGGGACAGCAAACACCGGGGAGCTGTTTTTT; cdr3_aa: CASSWAGTANTGELFF
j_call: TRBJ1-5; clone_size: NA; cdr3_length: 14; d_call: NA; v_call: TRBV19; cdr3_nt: TGTGCCAGTAGTCCCTCGGGGGGGGATCAGCCCCAGCATTTT; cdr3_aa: CASSPSGGDQPQHF
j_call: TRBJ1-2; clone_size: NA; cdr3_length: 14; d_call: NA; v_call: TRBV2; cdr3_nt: TGTGCCAGCAGTGAAAGTTGGAGGGGTGGCGGCTACACCTTC; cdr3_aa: CASSESWRGGGYTF
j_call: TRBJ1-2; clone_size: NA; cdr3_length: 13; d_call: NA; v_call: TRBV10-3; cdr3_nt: TGTGCCATCACCGAGGGAGGGATCGATGGCTACACCTTC; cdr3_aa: CAITEGGIDGYTF
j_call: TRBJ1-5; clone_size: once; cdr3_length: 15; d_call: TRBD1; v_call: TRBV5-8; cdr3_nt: TGTGCCAGCAGCCCCCGGGACAGTCTCAATCAGCCCCAGCATTTT; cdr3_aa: CASSPRDSLNQPQHF
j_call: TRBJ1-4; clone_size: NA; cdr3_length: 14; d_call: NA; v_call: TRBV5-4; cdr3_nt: TGTGCCAGCAGCACGGGTGCGGGGAGTGAAAAACTGTTTTTT; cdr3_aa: CASSTGAGSEKLFF
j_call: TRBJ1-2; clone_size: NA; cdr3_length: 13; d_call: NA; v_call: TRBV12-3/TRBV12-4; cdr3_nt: TGTGCCAGCAGTCGGACTGTTAACTATGGCTACACCTTC; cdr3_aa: CASSRTVNYGYTF
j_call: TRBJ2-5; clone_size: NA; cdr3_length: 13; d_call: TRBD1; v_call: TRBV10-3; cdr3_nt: TGTGCCATCAGTGGGACAGGCGAAGAGACCCAGTACTTC; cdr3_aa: CAISGTGEETQYF
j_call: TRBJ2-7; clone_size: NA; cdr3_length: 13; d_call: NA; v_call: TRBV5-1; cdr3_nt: TGCGCCAGCAGCTTGGTTCAAAACTACGAGCAGTACTTC; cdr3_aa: CASSLVQNYEQYF
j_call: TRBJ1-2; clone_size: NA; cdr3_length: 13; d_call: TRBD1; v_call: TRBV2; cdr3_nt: TGTGCCAGCAGAGGACAGGGTTTTGGTGGCTACACCTTC; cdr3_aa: CASRGQGFGGYTF
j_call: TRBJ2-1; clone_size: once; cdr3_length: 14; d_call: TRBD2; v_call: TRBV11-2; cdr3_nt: TGTGCCAGCAGCGTGCCGGGACTAAGCAATGAGCAGTTCTTC; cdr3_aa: CASSVPGLSNEQFF
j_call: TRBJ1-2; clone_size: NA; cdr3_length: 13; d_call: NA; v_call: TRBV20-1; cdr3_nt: TGCAGTGCTAGTAAAGGGACCAATTTTGGCTACACCTTC; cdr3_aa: CSASKGTNFGYTF
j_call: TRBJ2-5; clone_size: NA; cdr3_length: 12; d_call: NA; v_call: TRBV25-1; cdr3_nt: TGTGCCAGCAGTGCCCCTGGGGAGACCCAGTACTTC; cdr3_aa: CASSAPGETQYF
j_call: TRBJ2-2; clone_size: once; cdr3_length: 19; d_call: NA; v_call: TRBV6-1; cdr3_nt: TGTGCCAGCAGTGGCCAGAGGGGGTTCGGGACATCGAACACCGGGGAGCTGTTTTTT; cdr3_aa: CASSGQRGFGTSNTGELFF
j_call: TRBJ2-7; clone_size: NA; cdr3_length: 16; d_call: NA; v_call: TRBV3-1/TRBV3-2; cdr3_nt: TGTGCCAGCAGCCCCCAATGGCAATCCGTAACCTACGAGCAGTACTTC; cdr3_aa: CASSPQWQSVTYEQYF
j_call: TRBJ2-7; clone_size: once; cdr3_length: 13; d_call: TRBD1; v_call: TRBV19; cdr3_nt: TGTGCCAGTATGAGGGGGCCTGGTTACGAGCAGTACTTC; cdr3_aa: CASMRGPGYEQYF
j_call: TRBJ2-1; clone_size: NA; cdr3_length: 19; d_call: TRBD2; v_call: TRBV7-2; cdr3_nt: TGTGCCAGCAGCTTCGGGGCGGGGGGCCCGATTAGCTCCTACAATGAGCAGTTCTTC; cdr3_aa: CASSFGAGGPISSYNEQFF
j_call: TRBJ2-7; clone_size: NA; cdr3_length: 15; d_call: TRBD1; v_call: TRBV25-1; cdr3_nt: TGTGCCAGCAGTGGAACCGGGACAGGGGGCGACGAGCAGTACTTC; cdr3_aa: CASSGTGTGGDEQYF
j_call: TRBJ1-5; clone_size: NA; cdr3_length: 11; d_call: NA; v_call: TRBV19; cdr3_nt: TGTGCCAGTAGCAATGCCGAGACCCAGCATTTT; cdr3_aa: CASSNAETQHF
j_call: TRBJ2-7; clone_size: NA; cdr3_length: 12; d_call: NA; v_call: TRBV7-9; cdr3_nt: TGTGCCAGCAGCTATGGACAAAACGAGCAGTACTTC; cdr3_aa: CASSYGQNEQYF
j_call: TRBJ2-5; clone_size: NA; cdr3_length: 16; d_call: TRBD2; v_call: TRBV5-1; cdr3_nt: TGCGCCAGCAGCCCTCCACCGCGGGAGGGCCTTGAGACCCAGTACTTC; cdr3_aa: CASSPPPREGLETQYF
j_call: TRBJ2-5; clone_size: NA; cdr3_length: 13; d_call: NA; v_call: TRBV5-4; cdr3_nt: TGTGCCAGCAGCTCGGGCGGTGGTGAGACCCAGTACTTC; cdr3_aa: CASSSGGGETQYF